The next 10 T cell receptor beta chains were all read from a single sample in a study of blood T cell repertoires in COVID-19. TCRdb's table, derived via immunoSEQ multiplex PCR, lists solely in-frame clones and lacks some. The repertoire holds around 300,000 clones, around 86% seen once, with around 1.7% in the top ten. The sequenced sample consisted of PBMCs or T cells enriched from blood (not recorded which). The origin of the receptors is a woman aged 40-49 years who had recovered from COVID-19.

DNA of the CDR3: TGTGCCAGCAGCGCACCACTAGCGGGGGGCCGAGAGACCCAGTACTTC. Its translation: CASSAPLAGGRETQYF. The chain recombines TRBV7-9 with TRBJ2-5, with TRBD2 matching over 12 bases. This CDR3 region has 16 residues. J lost 4 bases, V lost 5 bases, and 8 bases had no gene match. Germline assignment: CDR1 SEHNR and CDR2 FQNEAQ (reference sequence). Full variable domain (rest looked up from reference TRBV7-9 and TRBJ2-5): DTGVSQNPRHKITKRGQNVTFRCDPISEHNRLYWYRQTLGQGPEFLTYFQNEAQLEKSRLLSDRFSAERPKGSFSTLEIQRTEQGDSAMYLCASSAPLAGGRETQYFGPGTRLLVL.

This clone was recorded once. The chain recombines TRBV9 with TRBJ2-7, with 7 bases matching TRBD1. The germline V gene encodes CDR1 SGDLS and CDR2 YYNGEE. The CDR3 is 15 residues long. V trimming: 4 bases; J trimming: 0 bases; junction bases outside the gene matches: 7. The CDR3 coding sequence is TGTGCCAGCAGCTTAGGGACAGCTAGCTCCTACGAGCAGTACTTC. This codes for CASSLGTASSYEQYF.

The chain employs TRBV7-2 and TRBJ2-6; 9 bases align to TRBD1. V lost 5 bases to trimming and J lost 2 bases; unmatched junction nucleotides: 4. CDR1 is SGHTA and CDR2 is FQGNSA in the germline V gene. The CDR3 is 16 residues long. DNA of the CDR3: TGTGCCAGCAGCCTCGGGACAGGGACTGGGGCCAACGTCCTGACTTTC. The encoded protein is CASSLGTGTGANVLTF.

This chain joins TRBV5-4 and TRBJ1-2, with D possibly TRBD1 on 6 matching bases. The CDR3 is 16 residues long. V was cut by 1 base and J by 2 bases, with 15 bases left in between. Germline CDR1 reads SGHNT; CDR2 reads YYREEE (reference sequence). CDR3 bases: TGTGCCAGCAGCTTGTGGCAGGGAGGGGGAAACTATGGCTACACCTTC. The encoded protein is CASSLWQGGGNYGYTF.

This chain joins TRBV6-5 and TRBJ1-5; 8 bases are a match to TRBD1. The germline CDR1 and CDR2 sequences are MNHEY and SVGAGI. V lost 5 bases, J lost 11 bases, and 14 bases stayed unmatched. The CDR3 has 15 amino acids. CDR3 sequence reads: CASSRGGQGLRTQHF. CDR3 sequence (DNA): TGTGCCAGCAGTCGGGGAGGACAGGGACTGAGGACCCAGCATTTT.

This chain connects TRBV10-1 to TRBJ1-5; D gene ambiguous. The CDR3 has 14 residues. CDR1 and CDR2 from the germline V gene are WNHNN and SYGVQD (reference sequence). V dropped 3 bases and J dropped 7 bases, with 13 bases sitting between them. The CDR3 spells CASSDGGSGQPQHF. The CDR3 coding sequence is TGCGCCAGCAGTGATGGAGGGTCGGGGCAGCCCCAGCATTTT.

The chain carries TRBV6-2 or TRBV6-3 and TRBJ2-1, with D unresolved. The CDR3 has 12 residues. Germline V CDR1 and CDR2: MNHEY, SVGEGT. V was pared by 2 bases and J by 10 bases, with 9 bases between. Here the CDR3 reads CASSYPAYEQFF. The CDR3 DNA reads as TGTGCCAGCAGTTACCCTGCCTACGAGCAGTTCTTC.

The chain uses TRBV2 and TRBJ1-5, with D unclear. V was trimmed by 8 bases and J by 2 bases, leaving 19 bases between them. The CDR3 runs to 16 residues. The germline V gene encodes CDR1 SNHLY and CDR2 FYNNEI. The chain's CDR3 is CASHPTAWRGNQPQHF. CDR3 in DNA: TGTGCCAGCCACCCGACTGCATGGAGGGGCAATCAGCCCCAGCATTTT.

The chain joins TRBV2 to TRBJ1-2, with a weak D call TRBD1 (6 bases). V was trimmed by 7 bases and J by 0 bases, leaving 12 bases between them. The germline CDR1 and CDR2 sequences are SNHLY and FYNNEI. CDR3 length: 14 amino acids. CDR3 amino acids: CASTQAGANYGYTF. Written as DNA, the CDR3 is TGTGCCAGCACACAGGCAGGGGCTAACTATGGCTACACCTTC.

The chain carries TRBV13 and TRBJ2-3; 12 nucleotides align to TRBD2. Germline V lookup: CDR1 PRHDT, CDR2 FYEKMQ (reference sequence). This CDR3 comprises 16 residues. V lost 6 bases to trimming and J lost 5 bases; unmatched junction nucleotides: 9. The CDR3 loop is CASRTSGGYAKDTQYF. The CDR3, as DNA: TGTGCCAGCAGGACTAGCGGGGGTTACGCCAAAGATACGCAGTATTTT.